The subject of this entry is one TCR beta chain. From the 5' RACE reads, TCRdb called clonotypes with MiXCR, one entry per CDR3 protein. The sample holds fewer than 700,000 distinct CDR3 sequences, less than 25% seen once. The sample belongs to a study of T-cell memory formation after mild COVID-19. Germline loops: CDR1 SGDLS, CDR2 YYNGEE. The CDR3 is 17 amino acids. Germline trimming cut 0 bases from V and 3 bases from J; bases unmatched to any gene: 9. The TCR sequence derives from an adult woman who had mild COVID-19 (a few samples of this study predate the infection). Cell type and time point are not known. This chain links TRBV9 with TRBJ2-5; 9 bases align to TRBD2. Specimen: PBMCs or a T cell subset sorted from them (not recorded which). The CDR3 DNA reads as TGTGCCAGCAGCGTAGACCCTAGCGGGGTGCTTGAAGAGACCCAGTACTTC. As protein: CASSVDPSGVLEETQYF.